This TCR beta chain was identified during a study of CD8+CD57+ T cells in acquired aplastic anemia. Turning to the study itself: Average DNA yield from sorted CD4+ and CD8+ cells was around 3 ug.

Patients selected for sequencing had displayed CD8+CD57+ cell expansion by flow cytometry. Patient blood was sampled before any therapy had been received. Genomic DNA provided the template from which TCR beta VDJ and CDR3 profiles were obtained. One entry per CDR3 protein, called by TCRdb with MiXCR from the reads. The repertoire includes just over 200,000 distinct CDR3 sequences, roughly two thirds of them detected once, and roughly 50% sits in the top ten. Study-wide results and caveats: In CD8+ cells, Simpson's diversity showed no significant difference between patients and controls.

To note about this clonotype: Antigen unknown.

The CDR3 runs 15 residues. V was clipped by 7 bases and J by 9 bases; unmatched bases: 9. From germline, CDR1 is SGDLS and CDR2 YYNGEE. The specimen sequenced was sorted CD4+, CD8+, or CD8+CD57+ T cells (not recorded which) from PBMCs. This sequence was found in a human donor with aplastic anemia. The V gene is TRBV9, the J gene TRBJ2-1, with 14 bases identical to TRBD2. CDR3 coding DNA: TGTGCCAGCGCCGCCGGACTAGCGGGAGGACTTGAGCAGTTCTTC. It codes for CASAAGLAGGLEQFF.